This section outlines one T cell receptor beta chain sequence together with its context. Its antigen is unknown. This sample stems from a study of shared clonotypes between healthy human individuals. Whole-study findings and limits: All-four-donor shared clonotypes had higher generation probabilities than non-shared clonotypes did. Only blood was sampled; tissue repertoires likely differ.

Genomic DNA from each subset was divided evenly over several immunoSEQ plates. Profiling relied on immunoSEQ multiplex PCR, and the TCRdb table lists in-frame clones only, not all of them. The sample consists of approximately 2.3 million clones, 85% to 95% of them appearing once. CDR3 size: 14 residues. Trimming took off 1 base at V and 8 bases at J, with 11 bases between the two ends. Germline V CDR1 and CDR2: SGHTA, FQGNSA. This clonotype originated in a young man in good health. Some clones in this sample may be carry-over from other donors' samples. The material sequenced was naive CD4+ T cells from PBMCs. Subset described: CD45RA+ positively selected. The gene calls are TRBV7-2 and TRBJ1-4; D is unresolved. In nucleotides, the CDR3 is TGTGCCAGCAGCTTAGTTCTGGGGTACGAAAAACTGTTTTTT. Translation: CASSLVLGYEKLFF.